The rows below give T cell receptor beta chains drawn from one sample of a study of PD-1 blockade in classical Hodgkin lymphoma. TCRdb keeps only in-frame clones here, not all; method: immunoSEQ multiplex PCR. The data hold tens of thousands of clones, with about two thirds observed a single time. Sequencing used peripheral blood mononuclear cells (PBMCs), obtained at baseline. The receptor source for this set is a human donor with classical Hodgkin lymphoma. The CDR3 runs from the conserved cysteine through the conserved F or W. D genes are given only for firm matches. Where a row states a size, it is once, few, many or the class of an expanded clone; other rows omit it.

D gene: .; V gene: TRBV4-2; clone size: once; J gene: TRBJ2-3; CDR3 protein: CASSQDAVGGDTQYF; CDR3 DNA: TGTGCCAGCAGCCAAGATGCTGTGGGCGGGGATACGCAGTATTTT
D gene: .; V gene: TRBV9; clone size: few; J gene: TRBJ2-3; CDR3 protein: CASSDLNTQYF; CDR3 DNA: TGTGCCAGCAGCGACCTGAATACGCAGTATTTT
D gene: TRBD1; V gene: TRBV7-9; clone size: once; J gene: TRBJ1-5; CDR3 protein: CASSLGGQGDQPQHF; CDR3 DNA: TGTGCCAGCAGCTTAGGTGGACAGGGGGATCAGCCCCAGCATTTT
D gene: TRBD1; V gene: TRBV19; clone size: .; J gene: TRBJ2-2; CDR3 protein: CASSIGGTGAINTGELFF; CDR3 DNA: TGTGCCAGTAGTATAGGCGGGACAGGGGCCATCAACACCGGGGAGCTGTTTTTT
D gene: .; V gene: TRBV5-6; clone size: .; J gene: TRBJ1-2; CDR3 protein: CASSPGEGIYGYTF; CDR3 DNA: TGTGCCAGCAGCCCGGGAGAAGGGATATATGGCTACACCTTC
D gene: TRBD1; V gene: TRBV19; clone size: .; J gene: TRBJ2-6; CDR3 protein: CASSRDRGISGANVLTF; CDR3 DNA: TGTGCCAGTAGTAGGGACAGGGGGATCTCTGGGGCCAACGTCCTGACTTTC
D gene: .; V gene: TRBV19; clone size: few; J gene: TRBJ1-1; CDR3 protein: CASSIWEGNTEAFF; CDR3 DNA: TGTGCCAGTAGTATATGGGAAGGGAACACTGAAGCTTTCTTT
D gene: .; V gene: TRBV7-8; clone size: few; J gene: TRBJ2-3; CDR3 protein: CASAVRALGGDTQYF; CDR3 DNA: TGTGCCAGCGCCGTGAGGGCCTTGGGGGGAGATACGCAGTATTTT
D gene: .; V gene: TRBV5-6; clone size: .; J gene: TRBJ2-1; CDR3 protein: CASSFWTANEQFF; CDR3 DNA: TGTGCCAGCAGCTTCTGGACAGCCAATGAGCAGTTCTTC
D gene: .; V gene: TRBV19; clone size: .; J gene: TRBJ2-1; CDR3 protein: CASTIQGLTFGEQFF; CDR3 DNA: TGTGCCAGTACCATACAGGGATTGACGTTCGGTGAGCAGTTCTTC
D gene: TRBD2; V gene: TRBV18; clone size: .; J gene: TRBJ2-3; CDR3 protein: CASSPPGTSDTDTQYF; CDR3 DNA: TGTGCCAGCTCACCCCCCGGGACTAGCGATACAGATACGCAGTATTTT
D gene: .; V gene: TRBV28; clone size: .; J gene: TRBJ1-1; CDR3 protein: CASITGMRNTEAFF; CDR3 DNA: TGTGCCAGCATTACAGGGATGCGAAACACTGAAGCTTTCTTT
D gene: TRBD1; V gene: TRBV6-1; clone size: .; J gene: TRBJ2-7; CDR3 protein: CASSELGQGGHEQYF; CDR3 DNA: TGTGCCAGCAGTGAATTGGGACAGGGGGGCCACGAGCAGTACTTC
D gene: TRBD1; V gene: TRBV10-1; clone size: .; J gene: TRBJ2-7; CDR3 protein: CASRQGAFCYEQYF; CDR3 DNA: TGCGCCAGCAGACAGGGGGCGTTCTGCTACGAGCAGTACTTC
D gene: .; V gene: TRBV9; clone size: .; J gene: TRBJ1-1; CDR3 protein: CASSAPQGPNEAFF; CDR3 DNA: TGTGCCAGCAGCGCCCCCCAGGGCCCCAATGAAGCTTTCTTT
D gene: .; V gene: TRBV19; clone size: once; J gene: TRBJ1-1; CDR3 protein: CASSMRVATEAFF; CDR3 DNA: TGTGCCAGTAGTATGAGGGTAGCCACTGAAGCTTTCTTT
D gene: TRBD1; V gene: TRBV19; clone size: .; J gene: TRBJ1-2; CDR3 protein: CASSFRDRVDGYTF; CDR3 DNA: TGTGCCAGTAGTTTCCGGGACAGGGTTGATGGCTACACCTTC
D gene: .; V gene: TRBV7-9; clone size: .; J gene: TRBJ2-7; CDR3 protein: CASSPPWGDKQYF; CDR3 DNA: TGTGCCAGCAGCCCCCCTTGGGGGGACAAGCAGTACTTC
D gene: .; V gene: TRBV7-9; clone size: .; J gene: TRBJ2-1; CDR3 protein: CASSTTWDPEQFF; CDR3 DNA: TGTGCCAGCAGCACTACCTGGGACCCTGAGCAGTTCTTC
D gene: .; V gene: TRBV4-3; clone size: .; J gene: TRBJ1-1; CDR3 protein: CASSQETGRREAFF; CDR3 DNA: TGCGCCAGCAGCCAAGAGACAGGCCGAAGGGAAGCTTTCTTT
D gene: .; V gene: TRBV5-4; clone size: .; J gene: TRBJ2-1; CDR3 protein: CASSGSKRDEQFF; CDR3 DNA: TGTGCCAGCAGCGGGTCTAAGCGGGATGAGCAGTTCTTC
D gene: TRBD1; V gene: TRBV6-6; clone size: .; J gene: TRBJ1-2; CDR3 protein: CASSYGVAGGGYTF; CDR3 DNA: TGTGCCAGCAGTTACGGTGTTGCAGGGGGGGGCTACACCTTC
D gene: .; V gene: TRBV18; clone size: .; J gene: TRBJ2-1; CDR3 protein: CASSPPAGESGEQFF; CDR3 DNA: TGTGCCAGCTCCCCCCCCGCAGGGGAGTCTGGTGAGCAGTTCTTC
D gene: TRBD2; V gene: TRBV5-4; clone size: .; J gene: TRBJ2-5; CDR3 protein: CASSLGTRGETQYF; CDR3 DNA: TGTGCCAGCAGCTTGGGGACTAGAGGAGAGACCCAGTACTTC
D gene: TRBD1; V gene: TRBV9; clone size: few; J gene: TRBJ2-5; CDR3 protein: CASSVWDRGKETQYF; CDR3 DNA: TGTGCCAGCAGCGTTTGGGACAGGGGAAAAGAGACCCAGTACTTC
D gene: .; V gene: TRBV6-5; clone size: .; J gene: TRBJ1-1; CDR3 protein: CASTSGGGMNTEAFF; CDR3 DNA: TGTGCCAGCACCTCGGGGGGAGGGATGAACACTGAAGCTTTCTTT
D gene: .; V gene: TRBV7-3; clone size: .; J gene: TRBJ1-1; CDR3 protein: CASSLTAGAGSLRRNTEAFF; CDR3 DNA: TGTGCCAGCAGCTTAACTGCTGGGGCAGGGTCCCTTCGTCGGAACACTGAAGCTTTCTTT
D gene: .; V gene: TRBV18; clone size: once; J gene: TRBJ2-7; CDR3 protein: CASSPGGTGYEQYF; CDR3 DNA: TGTGCCAGCTCACCCGGAGGGACGGGCTACGAGCAGTACTTC
D gene: TRBD2; V gene: TRBV7-9; clone size: .; J gene: TRBJ2-3; CDR3 protein: CASSTSEPRPGTDTQYF; CDR3 DNA: TGTGCCAGCTCGACTAGCGAACCGAGACCGGGGACAGATACGCAGTATTTT
D gene: .; V gene: TRBV27; clone size: .; J gene: TRBJ2-6; CDR3 protein: CASRPSGANVLTF; CDR3 DNA: TGTGCCAGCAGACCCTCTGGGGCCAACGTCCTGACTTTC
D gene: .; V gene: TRBV11-2; clone size: .; J gene: TRBJ1-2; CDR3 protein: CASSLDHRRRDGYTF; CDR3 DNA: TGTGCCAGCAGCTTAGATCACCGGCGGAGGGATGGCTACACCTTC
D gene: TRBD1; V gene: TRBV7-8; clone size: .; J gene: TRBJ1-4; CDR3 protein: CASSLLDRGREKLFF; CDR3 DNA: TGTGCCAGCAGCTTACTGGACAGGGGGAGGGAAAAACTGTTTTTT
D gene: .; V gene: TRBV6-5; clone size: once; J gene: TRBJ1-4; CDR3 protein: CASSYSSVRGPEKLFF; CDR3 DNA: TGTGCCAGCAGTTACTCATCTGTTCGGGGTCCCGAAAAACTGTTTTTT
D gene: TRBD2; V gene: TRBV19; clone size: .; J gene: TRBJ2-1; CDR3 protein: CASSIAGGPGGEQFF; CDR3 DNA: TGTGCCAGTAGTATAGCCGGGGGCCCGGGAGGGGAGCAGTTCTTC
D gene: .; V gene: TRBV5-8; clone size: .; J gene: TRBJ1-5; CDR3 protein: CASSLVGEGNQPQHF; CDR3 DNA: TGTGCCAGCAGCTTAGTGGGGGAAGGCAATCAGCCCCAGCATTTT
D gene: .; V gene: TRBV15; clone size: once; J gene: TRBJ2-1; CDR3 protein: CATRAVGENNEQFF; CDR3 DNA: TGTGCCACCAGGGCTGTCGGGGAAAACAATGAGCAGTTCTTC
D gene: .; V gene: TRBV7-9; clone size: .; J gene: TRBJ2-2; CDR3 protein: CASSKGQNTGELFF; CDR3 DNA: TGTGCCAGCAGCAAGGGACAGAACACCGGGGAGCTGTTTTTT
D gene: TRBD2; V gene: TRBV7-2; clone size: .; J gene: TRBJ2-7; CDR3 protein: CASSLSTSGEYEQYF; CDR3 DNA: TGTGCCAGCAGCTTATCGACTAGCGGAGAGTACGAGCAGTACTTC
D gene: .; V gene: TRBV4-3; clone size: .; J gene: TRBJ2-5; CDR3 protein: CASSQGGATGETQYF; CDR3 DNA: TGCGCCAGCAGCCAAGGCGGGGCAACGGGAGAGACCCAGTACTTC
D gene: TRBD1; V gene: TRBV19; clone size: .; J gene: TRBJ1-1; CDR3 protein: CASSIGTGGDTEAFF; CDR3 DNA: TGTGCCAGTAGTATAGGGACAGGCGGGGACACTGAAGCTTTCTTT
D gene: .; V gene: TRBV6-5; clone size: .; J gene: TRBJ2-3; CDR3 protein: CASSLLVGDTDTQYF; CDR3 DNA: TGTGCCAGCAGCTTACTGGTCGGGGACACAGATACGCAGTATTTT
D gene: .; V gene: TRBV2; clone size: .; J gene: TRBJ1-1; CDR3 protein: CASSGRRGMNTEAFF; CDR3 DNA: TGTGCCAGCAGTGGTCGCCGAGGTATGAACACTGAAGCTTTCTTT
D gene: .; V gene: TRBV7-2; clone size: .; J gene: TRBJ2-2; CDR3 protein: CASSPPGLRTGELFF; CDR3 DNA: TGTGCCAGCAGCCCACCGGGACTCCGAACCGGGGAGCTGTTTTTT
D gene: .; V gene: TRBV7-2; clone size: .; J gene: TRBJ1-1; CDR3 protein: CASSRPDEGEQAFF; CDR3 DNA: TGTGCCAGCAGTCGACCGGACGAAGGGGAACAAGCTTTCTTT
D gene: .; V gene: TRBV7-9; clone size: .; J gene: TRBJ2-7; CDR3 protein: CASSLSESTYEQYF; CDR3 DNA: TGTGCCAGCAGCTTATCGGAATCCACCTACGAGCAGTACTTC
D gene: .; V gene: TRBV6-5; clone size: .; J gene: TRBJ1-4; CDR3 protein: CASSYSVGRVDEKLFF; CDR3 DNA: TGTGCCAGCAGTTACTCGGTGGGTAGGGTCGATGAAAAACTGTTTTTT
D gene: .; V gene: TRBV5-1; clone size: .; J gene: TRBJ2-1; CDR3 protein: CASSFRTIADEQFF; CDR3 DNA: TGCGCCAGCAGCTTCCGGACCATCGCGGATGAGCAGTTCTTC
D gene: .; V gene: TRBV21-1; clone size: few; J gene: TRBJ1-2; CDR3 protein: CASSKARRFRDYGYTF; CDR3 DNA: TGTGCCAGCAGCAAAGCTCGGAGGTTCAGGGACTATGGCTACACCTTC
D gene: TRBD1; V gene: TRBV19; clone size: medium-sized; J gene: TRBJ1-4; CDR3 protein: CASSRQGLNEKLFF; CDR3 DNA: TGTGCCAGTAGCCGACAGGGGTTGAATGAAAAACTGTTTTTT
D gene: .; V gene: TRBV4-2; clone size: .; J gene: TRBJ2-1; CDR3 protein: CASTYSRAVNNEQFF; CDR3 DNA: TGTGCCAGCACCTATTCGAGGGCGGTAAACAATGAGCAGTTCTTC
D gene: .; V gene: TRBV5-4; clone size: .; J gene: TRBJ2-5; CDR3 protein: CASSLENPASTQYF; CDR3 DNA: TGTGCCAGCAGCTTGGAGAATCCGGCCTCGACCCAGTACTTC
D gene: .; V gene: TRBV5-4; clone size: .; J gene: TRBJ1-2; CDR3 protein: CASSTRDGSNYGYTF; CDR3 DNA: TGTGCCAGCAGCACCCGGGACGGCTCTAACTATGGCTACACCTTC
D gene: .; V gene: TRBV20-1; clone size: .; J gene: TRBJ2-1; CDR3 protein: CSARTRNEQFF; CDR3 DNA: TGCAGTGCTAGGACTAGGAATGAGCAGTTCTTC
D gene: TRBD1; V gene: TRBV25-1; clone size: once; J gene: TRBJ1-1; CDR3 protein: CASSDSGQGFPEAFF; CDR3 DNA: TGTGCCAGCAGTGATTCGGGACAGGGTTTTCCTGAAGCTTTCTTT
D gene: .; V gene: TRBV4-1; clone size: .; J gene: TRBJ1-2; CDR3 protein: CASSQDRAAYYGYTF; CDR3 DNA: TGCGCCAGCAGCCAAGATCGTGCCGCCTACTATGGCTACACCTTC
D gene: TRBD2; V gene: TRBV4-3; clone size: .; J gene: TRBJ2-7; CDR3 protein: CASSQAASGNVEQYF; CDR3 DNA: TGCGCCAGCAGCCAAGCAGCTAGCGGGAACGTCGAGCAGTACTTC